Described below is a single TCR beta chain sequence and its context. This record belongs to a study of blood T cell repertoires in COVID-19. Study information: Researchers got acute and convalescent COVID-19 samples from the United States, Italy and Spain. From T cells, B-cell-depleted T cells, or PBMCs came the material, which was cDNA or gDNA.

The ends lost 4 bases at V and 6 bases at J; junction bases unmatched: 9. This CDR3 is 14 amino acids long. Germline CDR1 is SGDLS and CDR2 is YYNGEE. In the authors' workflow: Estimation of nucleated cell counts was performed using reference gene primer amplification. Clones were sequenced by immunoSEQ multiplex PCR, and TCRdb holds only the in-frame ones, with some missing. The DNA was the basis for D and trimming; V, J and clone size are from that table. In the table there are about 400,000 clones, about 87% of which are singletons. The sequence derives from a human donor in a cohort sampled during active COVID-19. This chain links TRBV9 with TRBJ2-7; 8 bases map to TRBD1. What was sequenced was peripheral blood. The CDR3 region has the DNA TGTGCCAGCAGCCCCGGATCAACAGGGGGCGAGCAGTACTTC. This sequence encodes CASSPGSTGGEQYF.